The clone carrying this TCR beta chain was counted at least ten times. Its target is unknown. The data derive from a study of T-cell reconstitution after alpha-beta-depleted transplantation in children. The CDR3 loop spans 15 amino acids. CDR1 is ENHRY, CDR2 SYGVKD, per germline. The J segment lost 8 bases and the V segment lost 6 bases, leaving 7 bases of the junction unmatched. Broader study findings: Day-60 TCRbeta diversity that was high in some patients was derived from surviving recipient T cells and thymic progenitors. T-cell numbers and diversity, one year after transplant, stemmed largely from T cells that were newly produced.

During its preparation, the TCRbeta library received unique molecular identifiers. TCRdb used MiXCR to reprocess the PCR reads, holding one entry per CDR3 protein. The sample lists 550,000 to 800,000 distinct CDR3 sequences; 10% to 15% were seen once. The sequence was collected from a girl aged 2 to 9 with congenital amegakaryocytic thrombocytopenia, due to receive a stem cell transplant. The V call is TRBV10-3, the J call TRBJ2-1; TRBD2 matches at 13 bases. The input for sequencing was PBMCs, taken before TCRalphabeta/CD19-depleted stem cell transplant. The CDR3 DNA is TGTGCCATCAGCTTAACTAGCGGGAGGGGCGATGAGCAGTTCTTC. Encoded protein: CAISLTSGRGDEQFF.